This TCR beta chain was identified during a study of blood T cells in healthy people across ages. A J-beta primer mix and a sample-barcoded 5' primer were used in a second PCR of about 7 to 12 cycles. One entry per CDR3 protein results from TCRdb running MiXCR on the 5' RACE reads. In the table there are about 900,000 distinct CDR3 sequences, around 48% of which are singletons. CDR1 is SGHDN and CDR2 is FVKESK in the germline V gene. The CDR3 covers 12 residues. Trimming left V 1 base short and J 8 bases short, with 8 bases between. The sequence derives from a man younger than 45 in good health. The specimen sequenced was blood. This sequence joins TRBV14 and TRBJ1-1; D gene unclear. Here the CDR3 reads CASSQVAGEAFF. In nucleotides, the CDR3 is TGTGCCAGCAGCCAAGTGGCTGGGGAAGCTTTCTTT.